This is a list of T cell receptor beta chains from one sample in a study of shared clonotypes between healthy human individuals. Only in-frame clones appear in the TCRdb table, and some are missing; sequencing was by immunoSEQ multiplex PCR. The data show around 690,000 clones, about nine tenths seen once. Sequenced material: memory CD8+ T cells from PBMCs. Every receptor here comes from a man younger than 35 in good health. Some clones in this sample may be carry-over from other donors' samples. Both conserved end residues are part of each CDR3. D genes are given only for firm matches. Clone sizes are given selectively: once, few, many, or a class where the clone is expanded.

clone size: once
D gene: .
J gene: TRBJ2-7
V gene: TRBV6-5
CDR3 length: 12
CDR3 DNA: TGTGCCAGCCGTTCGGCGGGCTACGAGCAGTACTTC
CDR3 protein: CASRSAGYEQYF

clone size: .
D gene: .
J gene: TRBJ2-5
V gene: TRBV7-9
CDR3 length: 12
CDR3 DNA: TGTGCCGCCGGAGATATTCAAGAGACCCAGTACTTC
CDR3 protein: CAAGDIQETQYF

clone size: .
D gene: .
J gene: TRBJ1-2
V gene: TRBV15
CDR3 length: 15
CDR3 DNA: TGTGCCACCAGCAGAGATGAAGGCAGAGGAGATGGCTACACCTTC
CDR3 protein: CATSRDEGRGDGYTF

clone size: .
D gene: .
J gene: TRBJ1-3
V gene: TRBV7-8
CDR3 length: 18
CDR3 DNA: TGTGCCAGCAGCCTCACACCCCGGGAGGTTTTCTCTGGAAACACCATATATTTT
CDR3 protein: CASSLTPREVFSGNTIYF

clone size: .
D gene: .
J gene: TRBJ2-1
V gene: TRBV9
CDR3 length: 15
CDR3 DNA: TGTGCCAGCAGCGTAGACTTGGGATCCTACAATGAGCAGTTCTTC
CDR3 protein: CASSVDLGSYNEQFF

clone size: .
D gene: .
J gene: TRBJ1-1
V gene: TRBV11-2
CDR3 length: 18
CDR3 DNA: TGTGCCAGCAGCCCGGTTGGCGGGCGTGCGGGGCGGCACACTGAAGCTTTCTTT
CDR3 protein: CASSPVGGRAGRHTEAFF

clone size: .
D gene: .
J gene: TRBJ2-7
V gene: TRBV4-1
CDR3 length: 16
CDR3 DNA: TGCGCCAGCAGCCAAGATCCGCGGGGAATTCACTACGAGCAGTACTTC
CDR3 protein: CASSQDPRGIHYEQYF

clone size: .
D gene: TRBD2
J gene: TRBJ2-7
V gene: TRBV5-4
CDR3 length: 14
CDR3 DNA: TGTGCCAGCAGCTCGGGACTAGCAATCTACGAGCAGTACTTC
CDR3 protein: CASSSGLAIYEQYF

clone size: .
D gene: .
J gene: TRBJ1-2
V gene: TRBV18
CDR3 length: 13
CDR3 DNA: TGTGCCAGCTCACCATCGCGGGGGGACGGCTACACCTTC
CDR3 protein: CASSPSRGDGYTF

clone size: .
D gene: .
J gene: TRBJ2-7
V gene: TRBV11-3
CDR3 length: 13
CDR3 DNA: TGTGCCAGCAGCTTCGGGTTCGGGAGCGAGCAGTACTTC
CDR3 protein: CASSFGFGSEQYF